A selection of T cell receptor beta chains follows, all from one sample in a study of blood T cell repertoires in COVID-19. Profiling relied on immunoSEQ multiplex PCR, and the TCRdb table lists in-frame clones only, not all of them. The repertoire holds 300,000 to 400,000 clones, with approximately 91% as singletons. The sample comprised PBMCs or T cells enriched from blood (not recorded which). These receptors were collected from a woman in her twenties or thirties who had been exposed to COVID-19. Each CDR3 is given with its conserved first and last residue. D genes are given only for firm matches. Clone size is given for some rows only: seen once, a few or many times, or a class if the clone is expanded.

TRBD2,TRBV27,TRBJ2-5,-,CASSPLGGETQYF,TGTGCCAGCAGCCCCTTGGGGGGGGAGACCCAGTACTTC
-,TRBV14,TRBJ2-5,-,CASSQDQTGMRETQYF,TGTGCCAGCAGCCAAGATCAGACAGGAATGAGGGAGACCCAGTACTTC
TRBD1,TRBV29-1,TRBJ2-5,-,CSAGTVQETQYF,TGCAGCGCCGGGACAGTCCAAGAGACCCAGTACTTC
-,TRBV6-2/TRBV6-3,TRBJ2-2,-,CASSLRSLANTGELFF,TGTGCCAGCAGCTTGCGGAGCCTCGCGAACACCGGGGAGCTGTTTTTT
TRBD1,TRBV18,TRBJ1-6,-,CASSPRRDRGHNSPLHF,TGTGCCAGCTCACCACGTCGGGACAGGGGTCATAATTCACCCCTCCACTTT
TRBD1,TRBV5-1,TRBJ1-1,once,CASSLVPGQGPEAFF,TGCGCCAGCAGCTTAGTGCCGGGACAGGGTCCTGAAGCTTTCTTT
-,TRBV30,TRBJ2-5,-,CAWSSAGGETQYF,TGTGCCTGGAGTAGTGCAGGAGGGGAGACCCAGTACTTC
TRBD2,TRBV7-6,TRBJ2-7,-,CASSLVLAGPREQYF,TGTGCCAGCAGCTTAGTACTAGCGGGACCCCGGGAGCAGTACTTC
TRBD2,TRBV19,TRBJ2-7,-,CASSFSGESSYEQYF,TGTGCCAGTAGTTTTAGCGGGGAAAGCTCCTACGAGCAGTACTTC
-,TRBV30,TRBJ1-5,-,CAWSQGTLSNQPQHF,TGTGCCTGGAGTCAAGGGACTCTAAGCAATCAGCCCCAGCATTTT
-,TRBV5-1,TRBJ1-1,-,CASSRRGPLADELNTEAFF,TGCGCCAGCAGCCGACGGGGTCCGCTAGCTGATGAGCTGAACACTGAAGCTTTCTTT
TRBD1,TRBV5-1,TRBJ1-2,-,CASSLGPGQYGYTF,TGCGCCAGCAGCTTGGGCCCGGGACAGTATGGCTACACCTTC
TRBD1,TRBV23-1,TRBJ1-4,few,CASSLRTGRHTTNEKLFF,TGCGCCAGCAGTCTTAGGACAGGGCGGCACACAACTAATGAAAAACTGTTTTTT
-,TRBV5-1,TRBJ2-7,-,CASSLVPYRVRSSYEQYF,TGCGCCAGCAGCTTGGTTCCCTACAGGGTACGGAGCTCCTACGAGCAGTACTTC
-,TRBV29-1,TRBJ1-5,-,CSALTGFFDQPQHF,TGCAGCGCCCTAACGGGGTTCTTTGATCAGCCCCAGCATTTT
TRBD1,TRBV9,TRBJ1-6,-,CASSVQGGPPLHF,TGTGCCAGCAGCGTTCAGGGGGGTCCTCCCCTCCACTTT
TRBD1,TRBV5-1,TRBJ1-1,-,CASSGQGVRLNTEAFF,TGCGCCAGCAGCGGACAGGGGGTCCGGCTGAACACTGAAGCTTTCTTT
-,TRBV19,TRBJ1-1,-,CASQSMNTEAFF,TGTGCCAGCCAATCTATGAACACTGAAGCTTTCTTT
TRBD2,TRBV9,TRBJ2-1,-,CASSVDPSGGNEQFF,TGTGCCAGCAGCGTAGATCCTAGCGGGGGGAATGAGCAGTTCTTC
-,TRBV6-5,TRBJ2-7,once,CATHTFSYEQYF,TGTGCCACCCACACCTTCTCCTACGAGCAGTACTTC
-,TRBV7-9,TRBJ1-2,once,CASSPTGYGYTF,TGTGCCAGCAGCCCTACAGGGTATGGCTACACCTTC
-,TRBV5-1,TRBJ1-2,once,CASSLIETGTYGYTF,TGCGCCAGCAGCTTGATTGAGACAGGAACCTATGGCTACACCTTC
-,TRBV29-1,TRBJ1-2,-,CSVDLDRTFYGYTF,TGCAGCGTTGACTTAGACAGGACTTTCTATGGCTACACCTTC
TRBD1,TRBV5-1,TRBJ2-2,-,CASSLTGGPRVGELFF,TGCGCCAGCAGCTTGACAGGGGGCCCAAGGGTCGGGGAGCTGTTTTTT
TRBD2,TRBV3-1/TRBV3-2,TRBJ2-2,-,CASSHATSGGYTGELFF,TGTGCCAGCAGCCATGCTACTAGCGGGGGTTACACCGGGGAGCTGTTTTTT
-,TRBV24-1,TRBJ1-1,once,CATSAVGAGRGKDTEAFF,TGTGCCACCAGTGCAGTGGGGGCAGGGAGGGGGAAGGACACTGAAGCTTTCTTT
TRBD1,TRBV12-5,TRBJ2-4,-,CASGPGGVFALDIQYF,TGTGCTAGTGGACCAGGGGGCGTCTTCGCATTGGACATTCAGTACTTC
TRBD1,TRBV6-4,TRBJ2-2,-,CASSPRDRYTGELFF,TGTGCCAGCAGTCCACGGGACAGGTACACCGGGGAGCTGTTTTTT
-,TRBV3-1/TRBV3-2,TRBJ1-1,-,CASSRNWMTMNTEAFF,TGTGCCAGCAGCCGCAATTGGATGACTATGAACACTGAAGCTTTCTTT
-,TRBV27,TRBJ2-3,-,CASHAPGDTQYF,TGTGCCAGTCACGCCCCAGGGGATACGCAGTATTTT
TRBD2,TRBV11-3,TRBJ2-3,-,CASSFTSGSDTQYF,TGTGCCAGCAGCTTCACTAGCGGGTCAGATACGCAGTATTTT
-,TRBV4-2,TRBJ2-3,once,CASSQRLVGKADTQYF,TGTGCCAGCAGCCAGCGACTAGTGGGTAAGGCAGATACGCAGTATTTT
TRBD2,TRBV4-2,TRBJ2-5,once,CASSPRGGQETQYF,TGTGCCAGCAGCCCCCGGGGGGGGCAAGAGACCCAGTACTTC
-,TRBV10-3,TRBJ2-5,-,CAIGVGTQETQYF,TGTGCAATCGGGGTCGGGACTCAAGAGACCCAGTACTTC
TRBD1,TRBV28,TRBJ2-3,-,CASSRTGGLTDTQYF,TGTGCCAGCAGCCGGACAGGGGGCCTGACAGATACGCAGTATTTT
-,TRBV25-1,TRBJ1-1,-,CASSESVGLRDTEAFF,TGTGCCAGCAGTGAGTCTGTGGGTCTACGGGACACTGAAGCTTTCTTT
-,TRBV3-1/TRBV3-2,TRBJ1-5,-,CASSQRGGQPQHF,TGTGCCAGCAGCCAACGGGGAGGTCAGCCCCAGCATTTT
TRBD1,TRBV24-1,TRBJ1-2,-,CATSESRQGANYGYTF,TGTGCCACCAGTGAATCTCGACAGGGGGCAAACTATGGCTACACCTTC
-,TRBV9,TRBJ1-2,-,CASSPGREGGYTF,TGTGCCAGCAGCCCAGGCAGGGAGGGTGGCTACACCTTC
-,TRBV7-9,TRBJ1-5,few,CASSLAGARIQPQHF,TGTGCCAGCAGCTTAGCAGGGGCGAGGATTCAGCCCCAGCATTTT
-,TRBV27,TRBJ2-7,-,CASSLGSGAGEQYF,TGTGCCAGCAGTTTAGGGTCTGGGGCCGGGGAGCAGTACTTC
-,TRBV27,TRBJ1-1,-,CASSLRGGKAFF,TGTGCCAGCAGTTTACGAGGGGGAAAAGCTTTCTTT
TRBD1,TRBV6-1,TRBJ1-6,-,CASSEILHQGANSPLHF,TGTGCCAGCAGTGAAATCCTCCATCAGGGGGCGAATTCACCCCTCCACTTT
TRBD1,TRBV2,TRBJ1-5,-,CASSDEGASVMSNQPQHF,TGTGCCAGCAGTGATGAGGGGGCGTCGGTTATGAGCAATCAGCCCCAGCATTTT
-,TRBV10-3,TRBJ1-1,-,CATKEGMNTEAFF,TGTGCCACGAAAGAGGGTATGAACACTGAAGCTTTCTTT
TRBD1,TRBV6-5,TRBJ1-1,-,CATRQGPNTEAFF,TGTGCCACCCGACAGGGTCCGAACACTGAAGCTTTCTTT
TRBD1,TRBV30,TRBJ1-5,-,CAWRLGTGGLSGQPQHF,TGTGCCTGGAGGTTGGGTACAGGGGGCTTGTCGGGACAGCCCCAGCATTTT